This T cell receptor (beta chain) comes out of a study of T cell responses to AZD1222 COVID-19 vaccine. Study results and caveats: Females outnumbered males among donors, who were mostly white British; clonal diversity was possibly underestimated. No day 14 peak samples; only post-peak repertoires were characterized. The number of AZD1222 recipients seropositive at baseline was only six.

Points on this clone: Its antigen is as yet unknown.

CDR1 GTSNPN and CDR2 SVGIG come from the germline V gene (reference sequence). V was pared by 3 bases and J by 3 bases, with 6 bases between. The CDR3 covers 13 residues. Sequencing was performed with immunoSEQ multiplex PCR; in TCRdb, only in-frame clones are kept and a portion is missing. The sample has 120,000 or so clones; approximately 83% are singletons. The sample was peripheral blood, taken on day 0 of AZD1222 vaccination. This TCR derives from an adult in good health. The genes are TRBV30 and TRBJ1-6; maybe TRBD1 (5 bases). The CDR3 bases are TGTGCCTGGAGGACAGTCTATAATTCACCCCTCCACTTT. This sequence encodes CAWRTVYNSPLHF.